This paragraph covers one TCR beta chain sequence. What it binds is unknown. The data derive from a study of persistence of HIV-infected CD4 T cells. An overlapping HIV-1 Gag peptide pool stimulated these cells at about 1 ug/peptide/mL. CD40L-negative CD69-negative CD45RO-high memory CD4+ T cells were sorted as populations depleted of antigen-responding cells. Looked up from germline, CDR1 is GTSNPN and CDR2 is SVGIG (reference sequence). V dropped 8 bases and J dropped 5; count of bases not matched to a gene: 14. This CDR3 contains 15 residues. Sequencing used immunoSEQ version 4 in survey mode. Data came from immunoSEQ multiplex PCR; TCRdb stores just in-frame clones and leaves some out. The data contain about 39,000 clones, more than 75% of them singletons.

This clonotype was obtained from an adult with HIV. The donor label of this sample is uncertain. The chain is built from TRBV30 and TRBJ1-3; 8 bases line up with TRBD1. Sequences were derived from cultured CD4+ T cells from PBMCs, sampled from a patient who received antiretroviral therapy. The CDR3 sequence is CAGTRDRQTRNTIYF. CDR3 DNA sequence: TGTGCCGGTACCCGGGACAGGCAAACCAGAAACACCATATATTTT.